This T cell receptor beta chain emerged from a study of shared clonotypes between healthy human individuals. Findings of the study overall: When compared with the clonotypes that were shared by all four sorted-subset donors, the non-shared clonotypes turned out to have lower generation probabilities.

As for this clone: Its target is unknown.

Clones were sequenced by immunoSEQ multiplex PCR, and TCRdb holds only the in-frame ones, with some missing. The data show some 2,000,000 clones, with 90% to 95% seen just once and 0.1% to 0.15% held by the top ten. The V gene end was trimmed by 5 bases and the J gene end by 1 base; junction bases not matched to a gene: 3. CDR3 length: 15 amino acids. The germline CDR1 and CDR2 sequences are MGHDK and SYGVNS. Sequencing used naive CD4+ T cells sorted from blood. Sample subset: CD45RA+ positively selected. The rearrangement links TRBV25-1 to TRBJ1-4, with 8 bases lining up with TRBD1. The sequence was collected from a man aged 18 to 29 in good health. The CDR3 DNA reads TGTGCCAGCAGTTCAGACAGGGGAACTAATGAAAAACTGTTTTTT. It translates to CASSSDRGTNEKLFF.